This T cell receptor beta chain derives from a study of T cells expressing NK-cell markers. Germline V CDR1 and CDR2: SGHRS, YFSETQ. This CDR3 comprises 12 residues. TCRdb re-called the 5' RACE reads and catalogs CDR3 proteins one per entry, DNA excluded. This repertoire comprises a few hundred thousand distinct CDR3 sequences; its ten largest clones make up around 5.2%. The receptor's source is a man aged 18 to 69 in good health. The J gene is TRBJ2-7, the V gene TRBV5-1. Sequenced: blood T cells: a sorted CD56 or NKG2C T cell subset, CD4+ or CD8+ T cells, or bulk PBMC T cells (not recorded which). The CDR3 region is CASSLSGYEQYF.